The 13 T cell receptor beta chains in this list originate from one sample, sequenced in a study of blood T cell repertoires in COVID-19. Sequenced by immunoSEQ multiplex PCR; TCRdb stores in-frame clones only, minus some. The sample holds about 96,000 clones, around 90% seen once. Sequenced: peripheral blood. The receptors derive from a human donor with COVID-19, enrolled during active disease. The donor label of this sample is uncertain.

This rearrangement joins TRBV4-1 to TRBJ1-5, with D possibly being TRBD1 (6 bases). V shed 3 bases and J shed 4 bases, with 13 bases lying between them. CDR3 length: 15 residues. Germline V gene lookup returns CDR1 MGHRA and CDR2 YSYEKL. CDR3 residues: CASSHTGLGNQPQHF. The CDR3 DNA reads as TGCGCCAGCAGCCACACAGGGTTGGGGAATCAGCCCCAGCATTTT.

The chain uses TRBV12-5 and TRBJ1-1, with 7 positions matching TRBD1. Germline trimming cut 5 bases from V and 3 bases from J; bases unmatched to any gene: 6. The germline V gene has CDR1 LGHNT and CDR2 FRNRAP. The CDR3 contains 14 residues. This CDR3 reads CASGPTGKHTEAFF. DNA for the CDR3: TGTGCTAGTGGTCCGACAGGGAAACACACTGAAGCTTTCTTT.

The CDR3 DNA follows: TGCAGCGTTGAAGGCGGACAGGGGGTCGCCTACGAGCAGTACTTC. This codes for CSVEGGQGVAYEQYF. The gene calls are TRBV29-1 and TRBJ2-7; 10 bases map to TRBD1. The CDR3 runs 15 residues. The germline V gene has CDR1 SQVTM and CDR2 ANQGSEA. The V gene end was trimmed by 1 base and the J gene end by 2 bases; junction bases not matched to a gene: 5.

This chain links TRBV11-2 with TRBJ1-6, with D perhaps TRBD1 (6 bases). This CDR3 is 16 amino acids long. With 1 base removed from V and 0 bases from J, the gap between germline ends came to 7 bases. Germline CDR1 SGHAT, CDR2 FQNNGV. CDR3 protein: CASSLGGGSYNSPLHF. The CDR3 DNA is TGTGCCAGCAGCTTAGGAGGGGGCTCCTATAATTCACCCCTCCACTTT.

This rearrangement joins TRBV14 to TRBJ2-3; 9 nucleotides line up with TRBD2. V lost 3 bases to trimming and J lost 6 bases; unmatched junction nucleotides: 7. Germline assignment: CDR1 SGHDN and CDR2 FVKESK. CDR3 size: 15 residues. CDR3 in amino acids: CASSQVAGVPDTQYF. In DNA form, the CDR3 reads TGTGCCAGCAGCCAGGTAGCGGGAGTCCCGGATACGCAGTATTTT.

The CDR3: CASSATGMDEQYF. In DNA form, the CDR3 reads TGTGCCAGCAGCGCGACAGGGATGGACGAGCAGTACTTC. This chain joins TRBV7-3 and TRBJ2-7, with TRBD1 matching 7 bases. In germline, CDR1 is SGHTA, CDR2 FQGTGA. The CDR3 has 13 amino acids. V lost 5 bases and J lost 5; bases outside the gene matches: 6.

The rearrangement uses TRBV15 and TRBJ1-3; 7 bases line up with TRBD1. The germline V gene encodes CDR1 LNHNV and CDR2 YYDKDF (reference sequence). The CDR3 spans 16 residues. V was clipped by 0 bases and J by 2 bases; unmatched bases: 4. The CDR3 sequence: CATSRERGLTGNTIYF. In DNA, the CDR3 is TGTGCCACCAGCAGAGAAAGGGGGCTAACTGGAAACACCATATATTTT.

This rearrangement joins TRBV18 to TRBJ2-5; D possibly corresponds to TRBD1 (7 bases). The CDR3 has 16 residues. Per germline, CDR1 KGHSH and CDR2 LQKENI. Trimming shortened V by 3 bases and J by 3 bases, and 17 bases separated the two germline ends. CDR3 nucleotides: TGTGCCAGCTCACCCCCGACAGGGACGGGAGAAGAGACCCAGTACTTC. This gives the protein CASSPPTGTGEETQYF.

The rearrangement uses TRBV7-9 and TRBJ1-1; D uncertain. CDR3 length: 13 residues. CDR1 SEHNR and CDR2 FQNEAQ come from the germline V gene (reference sequence). Trimming removed 2 bases at V and 8 bases at J, with 12 bases between. The DNA for the CDR3 is TGTGCCAGCAGCTTAACTCGTGGCGGGGAAGCTTTCTTT. Its translation: CASSLTRGGEAFF.

The chain couples TRBV7-3 to TRBJ2-1; possible D gene TRBD2, 6 bases. The CDR3 has 13 residues. Germline lookup yields CDR1 SGHTA and CDR2 FQGTGA. Trimming stripped 1 base from V and 10 bases from J, with 11 bases between. The CDR3 protein is CASSLSGVGEQFF. In DNA, the CDR3 is TGTGCCAGCAGCTTAAGCGGGGTTGGCGAGCAGTTCTTC.

This chain joins TRBV9 and TRBJ1-1; D is perhaps TRBD1 (6 bases). The CDR3 contains 16 residues. Germline CDR1 reads SGDLS; CDR2 reads YYNGEE. V was shortened by 0 bases and J by 3 bases, with 15 bases between the two germline ends. DNA for the CDR3: TGTGCCAGCAGCGTAGCTCCGCAGGGGCTTGACACTGAAGCTTTCTTT. It specifies CASSVAPQGLDTEAFF. The whole variable domain, filled in from reference TRBV9 and TRBJ1-1, reads DSGVTQTPKHLITATGQRVTLRCSPRSGDLSVYWYQQSLDQGLQFLIQYYNGEERAKGNILERFSAQQFPDLHSELNLSSLELGDSALYFCASSVAPQGLDTEAFFGQGTRLTVV.

This chain uses TRBV28 with TRBJ1-6, with 7 positions matching TRBD1. Trimming took 3 bases from V and 5 from J; bases not matched to a gene: 10. Germline CDR1 MDHEN, CDR2 SYDVKM. The CDR3 is made up of 17 amino acids. CDR3 nucleotides: TGTGCCAGCAGTTTTTCTGGGACAGCGATGAATAATTCACCCCTCCACTTT. It specifies CASSFSGTAMNNSPLHF.

The chain recombines TRBV5-1 with TRBJ1-2; a weak D match, TRBD1 (6 bases). V lost 4 bases and J 4 bases, leaving 11 bases between the germline ends. Per the germline V gene, CDR1 is SGHRS and CDR2 is YFSETQ. This CDR3 contains 13 residues. The CDR3 DNA follows: TGCGCCAGCAGCCACGGACAGAGCTATGGCTACACCTTC. Protein product: CASSHGQSYGYTF.